Below, 9 T cell receptor beta chains from the same sample are listed, as sequenced in a study of blood T cell repertoires in COVID-19. The table came from immunoSEQ multiplex PCR; TCRdb's copy has only in-frame clones and leaves some out. This sample has more than 150,000 clones, with 89% found just once. What was sequenced was peripheral blood. The receptors stem from a man aged 55 to 70 with acute or convalescent COVID-19.

V and J are TRBV6-4 and TRBJ1-2, with D perhaps matching TRBD1 (5 bases). Germline CDR1 is MRHNA and CDR2 is SNTAGT. Between the trimmed V and J ends, which lost 3 bases and 7 bases, there was a span of 18 bases. The CDR3 is 15 amino acids. CDR3 sequence reads: CASSDRGKGLLGYTF. Written as DNA, the CDR3 is TGTGCCAGCAGTGATCGTGGAAAGGGGCTTCTTGGCTACACCTTC.

The J gene is TRBJ1-4, the V gene TRBV2; TRBD1 matches 8 bases. Looked up from germline, CDR1 is SNHLY and CDR2 is FYNNEI. The CDR3 has 12 amino acids. Losses at the gene ends were 2 bases for V and 13 bases for J; bases not matched to a gene: 3. CDR3 loop: CASSEQGAGLFF. CDR3 DNA: TGTGCCAGCAGTGAACAGGGGGCTGGACTGTTTTTT.

The chain has TRBV19 and TRBJ1-2; possible D gene TRBD1, 5 bases. The germline V and J ends were trimmed by 2 bases and 4 bases, with 11 bases remaining between them. The CDR3 consists of 14 residues. Germline CDR1 and CDR2: LNHDA and SQIVND (reference sequence). CDR3 bases: TGTGCCAGTAGTATAAGCACAGGTACCTATGGCTACACCTTC. It is translated as CASSISTGTYGYTF.

The chain recombines TRBV19 with TRBJ1-2, with D possibly being TRBD1 (5 bases). Trimming took 7 bases from V and 0 from J, leaving 15 bases between them. Germline CDR1 reads LNHDA; CDR2 reads SQIVND (reference sequence). The CDR3 has 15 amino acids. The CDR3 spells CASTLGGGANYGYTF. The CDR3 coding sequence is TGTGCCAGTACCCTCGGGGGGGGAGCTAACTATGGCTACACCTTC.

The chain joins TRBV4-2 to TRBJ2-6; D unresolved. Germline assignment: CDR1 LGHNA and CDR2 YNFKEQ. V was trimmed by 0 bases and J by 0 bases, leaving 9 bases between them. There are 17 residues in the CDR3. CDR3 DNA: TGTGCCAGCAGCCAAGAACGTCAGTCCTCTGGGGCCAACGTCCTGACTTTC. Translation: CASSQERQSSGANVLTF.

The table lists this clone with a few counts. The chain employs TRBV30 and TRBJ1-4; 8 bases match TRBD1. Germline V lookup: CDR1 GTSNPN, CDR2 SVGIG (reference sequence). CDR3 length: 14 residues. The V gene end was trimmed by 2 bases and the J gene end by 5 bases; junction bases not matched to a gene: 4. CDR3 in amino acids: CAWSLRQGNEKLFF. In DNA form, the CDR3 reads TGTGCCTGGAGTCTCCGACAGGGGAATGAAAAACTGTTTTTT.

V gene TRBV7-9 combines with J gene TRBJ2-1, with 12 bases that match TRBD1. Germline V gene lookup returns CDR1 SEHNR and CDR2 FQNEAQ (reference sequence). The CDR3 extends over 18 amino acids. J gave up 1 base and V 5 bases, and 9 bases lay outside the gene matches. The CDR3 DNA reads as TGTGCCAGCAGCGCCGGGACAGGGGGCGAAAAGTCCTACAATGAGCAGTTCTTC. This encodes CASSAGTGGEKSYNEQFF.

This clone was found a few times. The J gene is TRBJ1-2, the V gene TRBV24-1; D gene unclear. Germline lookup yields CDR1 KGHDR and CDR2 SFDVKD. The V and J ends lost 4 bases and 2 bases respectively, with 7 bases between them. This CDR3 has 13 residues. The CDR3 is CATSEGANYGYTF. The CDR3 DNA reads TGTGCCACCAGTGAGGGAGCGAACTATGGCTACACCTTC.

The DNA for the CDR3 is TGTGCCAGCAGGGGACAGGGAGACGAGCAGTTCTTC. Protein: CASRGQGDEQFF. This chain links TRBV2 with TRBJ2-1, with 9 positions matching TRBD1. The length of the CDR3 is 12 residues. Germline V gene data show CDR1 as SNHLY and CDR2 as FYNNEI. V was pared by 6 bases and J by 10 bases, with 4 bases of the junction left unmatched.